This T cell receptor (beta chain) was sequenced in a study of cytomegalovirus exposure and HLA in healthy donors. Study-level results: Researchers reported that a few CMV-associated chains were confirmed in vitro as CMV antigen-specific.

Germline assignment: CDR1 SGHTS and CDR2 YDEGEE. Trimming cost V 1 base and J 8 bases, with 18 bases left between them. This CDR3 has 15 residues. The PCR used 60 Vbeta and 13 Jbeta primers. The table came from immunoSEQ multiplex PCR; TCRdb's copy has only in-frame clones and leaves some out. The sample shows 65,000 to 80,000 clones, over 70% of them seen only once. This clone was picked up a small number of times. Its antigen is currently unknown. The material sequenced was PBMCs. The chain is built from TRBV5-8 and TRBJ1-2, with D perhaps TRBD1 (6 bases). This receptor was identified in a middle-aged man in good health and CMV-seropositive. CDR3 amino acids: CASSLWLQGNKGYTF. DNA of the CDR3: TGTGCCAGCAGCTTGTGGTTACAGGGAAATAAGGGCTACACCTTC.